The clone carrying this T cell receptor (beta chain) was counted between two and nine times. The data stem from a study of T-cell reconstitution after alpha-beta-depleted transplantation in children. A library of TCRbeta sequences, prepared with unique molecular identifiers, was generated. Each CDR3 protein gets one entry after TCRdb re-called the PCR reads with MiXCR. The table lists over 300,000 distinct CDR3 sequences, 10% of them singletons, with about 2.3% in the top ten. V was clipped by 4 bases and J by 4 bases; unmatched bases: 8. CDR1 and CDR2 (germline): SGHKS, YYEKEE (reference sequence). The CDR3 contains 15 residues.

The chain has TRBV5-5 and TRBJ1-5; TRBD1 matches at 7 bases. The clonotype originates from a human donor who donated a stem cell graft to a child with acute lymphoblastic leukemia. Sequences were derived from PBMCs from the stem cell graft donor, sampled from the stem cell graft. The CDR3 bases are TGTGCCAGCAGCGGAAGGACAGGAACAAATCAGCCCCAGCATTTT. It yields the protein CASSGRTGTNQPQHF. The complete variable domain, with remaining parts taken from reference TRBV5-5 and TRBJ1-5, reads DAGVTQSPTHLIKTRGQQVTLRCSPISGHKSVSWYQQVLGQGPQFIFQYYEKEERGRGNFPDRFSARQFPNYSSELNVNALLLGDSALYLCASSGRTGTNQPQHFGDGTRLSIL.